This T cell receptor (beta chain) was found in a study of radiotherapy plus CTLA-4 blockade in lung cancer. Study context: For around 18% of patients, objective responses occurred, and roughly 31% had disease control.

V shed 6 bases and J 1 base; nucleotides not matched to a gene: 6. The germline gives CDR1 MDHEN, CDR2 SYDVKM. This CDR3 has 15 residues. TCRdb keeps only in-frame clones here, not all; method: immunoSEQ multiplex PCR. The data hold 100,000 to 150,000 clones, with just under 80% observed a single time. The TCR comes from a human donor with non-small cell lung cancer who had a partial response to radiotherapy plus ipilimumab. This chain connects TRBV28 to TRBJ2-7, with 10 nucleotides matching TRBD2. Sequencing used peripheral blood, obtained from a patient treated with radiotherapy plus ipilimumab. CDR3 sequence (DNA): TGTGCCAGCAGCCGCCCGGGACTAGCGTCCTACGAGCAGTACTTC. The encoded protein is CASSRPGLASYEQYF.